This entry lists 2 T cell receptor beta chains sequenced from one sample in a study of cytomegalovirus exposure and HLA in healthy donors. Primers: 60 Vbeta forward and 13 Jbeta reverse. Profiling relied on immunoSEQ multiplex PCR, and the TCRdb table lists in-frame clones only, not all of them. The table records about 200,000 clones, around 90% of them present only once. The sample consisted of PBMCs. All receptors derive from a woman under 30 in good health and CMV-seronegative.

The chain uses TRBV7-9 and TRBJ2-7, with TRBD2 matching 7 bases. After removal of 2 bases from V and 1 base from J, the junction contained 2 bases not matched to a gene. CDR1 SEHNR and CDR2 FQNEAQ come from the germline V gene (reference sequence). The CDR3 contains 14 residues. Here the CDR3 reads CASSLQAGSYEQYF. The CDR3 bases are TGTGCCAGCAGCTTACAAGCGGGGTCCTACGAGCAGTACTTC.

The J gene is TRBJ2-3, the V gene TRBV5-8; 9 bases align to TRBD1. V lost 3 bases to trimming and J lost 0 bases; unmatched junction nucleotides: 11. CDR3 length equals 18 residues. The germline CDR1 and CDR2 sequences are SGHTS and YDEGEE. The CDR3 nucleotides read TGTGCCAGCAGCTCCGGGACAGGGTCCTTTTCTAGCACAGATACGCAGTATTTT. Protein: CASSSGTGSFSSTDTQYF. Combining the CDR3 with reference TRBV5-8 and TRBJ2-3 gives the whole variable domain EAGVTQSPTHLIKTRGQQATLRCSPISGHTSVYWYQQALGLGLQFLLWYDEGEERNRGNFPPRFSGRQFPNYSSELNVNALELEDSALYLCASSSGTGSFSSTDTQYFGPGTRLTVL.